The 27 T cell receptor beta chains listed next were all sequenced from one sample in a study of vaccination and CD4 T cells after COVID-19. Noted treatment: roughly 11-day PBMC culture with coronavirus spike peptide pools or control peptides (ViraFEST assay). For these TCRs, the target antigens are not known. The assay that was used to sequence DNA from cultured CD4+ T cells was the Oncomine TCR Beta short-read assay. MiXCR was run by TCRdb on the PCR reads, yielding one entry per CDR3 protein. This table has 15,000 to 20,000 distinct CDR3 sequences, 43% appearing once. Sequenced material: CD4+ T cells from blood, cultured in vitro, taken before SARS-CoV-2 vaccination. These receptors originate from a human donor who had recovered from COVID-19.

The table lists this clonotype with a few counts. The gene calls are TRBV7-8 and TRBJ2-7, with TRBD1 matching over 9 bases. V dropped 2 bases and J dropped 4; count of bases not matched to a gene: 3. This CDR3 is built from 14 residues. Germline CDR1 is SGHVS and CDR2 is FQNEAQ. CDR3 sequence: CASSLRDRAYEQYF. The CDR3, as DNA: TGTGCCAGCAGCTTAAGGGACAGGGCTTACGAGCAGTACTTC.

About this clonotype itself: At one boundary the junction diverges from the germline segment, which might be a read error. This sequence joins TRBV6-2 or TRBV6-3 and TRBJ2-7; 10 positions match TRBD2. CDR3 length: 12 residues. The V gene's germline CDR1 is MNHEY and CDR2 SVGEGT. The CDR3 coding sequence is TGTGCCAGCAGTCAACGACTAGCGGGCACACACTTC. It specifies CASSQRLAGTHF.

The chain carries TRBV28 and TRBJ1-1; D is undetermined. Germline V gives CDR1 MDHEN, CDR2 SYDVKM. The ends were cut back, 5 bases at V and 7 bases at J, with 20 bases in the middle. This CDR3 is built from 15 residues. The CDR3 region is CASSPQSVGPLEAFF. CDR3 nucleotide sequence: TGTGCCAGCAGTCCCCAATCGGTGGGCCCCCTTGAAGCTTTCTTT.

The V call is TRBV4-1, the J call TRBJ2-2; D not certain. Germline loops: CDR1 MGHRA, CDR2 YSYEKL. This CDR3 is built from 16 residues. V was cut by 3 bases and J by 3 bases, with 14 bases left in between. The CDR3 nucleotides read TGCGCCAGCAGCCACGACTCTCTACCTTACACCGGGGAGCTGTTTTTT. Translated, it gives CASSHDSLPYTGELFF.

The chain is built from TRBV18 and TRBJ1-1, with 7 bases aligning to TRBD1. The CDR3 runs 14 residues. Germline V gene lookup returns CDR1 KGHSH and CDR2 LQKENI. The V gene end was trimmed by 6 bases and the J gene end by 4 bases; junction bases not matched to a gene: 8. The CDR3: CASSPRQGGTEAFF. In DNA, the CDR3 is TGTGCCAGCTCTCCCCGACAGGGTGGCACTGAAGCTTTCTTT.

The CDR3 reads CASSFQGELFF. Written as DNA, the CDR3 is TGCGCCAGCAGTTTCCAGGGGGAGCTGTTTTTT. The chain carries TRBV5-1 and TRBJ2-2; D gene ambiguous. Between the trimmed V and J ends, which lost 5 bases and 8 bases, there was a span of 7 bases. There are 11 residues in the CDR3. The germline gives CDR1 SGHRS, CDR2 YFSETQ. Together with reference TRBV5-1 and TRBJ2-2, the CDR3 gives the full variable domain: KAGVTQTPRYLIKTRGQQVTLSCSPISGHRSVSWYQQTPGQGLQFLFEYFSETQRNKGNFPGRFSGRQFSNSRSEMNVSTLELGDSALYLCASSFQGELFFGEGSRLTVL.

This chain links TRBV19 with TRBJ2-7; 10 bases agree with TRBD1. J was trimmed by 6 bases and V by 6 bases; bases with no gene match: 8. CDR3 length equals 14 residues. Germline CDR1 and CDR2: LNHDA and SQIVND (reference sequence). The CDR3 DNA follows: TGTGCCAGTAGCCAAGGGACAGGGGTAGGCGAGCAGTACTTC. Translation: CASSQGTGVGEQYF.

The sample holds a few counts of this clonotype. The chain links TRBV20-1 to TRBJ1-3, with no clear D. The CDR3 is 15 amino acids. V lost 5 bases, J lost 2 bases, and 16 bases lay in between. The germline V gene encodes CDR1 DFQATT and CDR2 SNEGSKA (reference sequence). CDR3 sequence (DNA): TGCAGTGCTGGGCGTCCCCCCGGGACTGGAAACACCATATATTTT. This gives the protein CSAGRPPGTGNTIYF.

This clonotype has only a few counts. The chain joins TRBV12-3 or TRBV12-4 to TRBJ1-5; 8 nucleotides line up with TRBD1. V lost 5 bases, J lost 3 bases, and 9 bases stayed unmatched. The CDR3 loop spans 16 amino acids. The CDR3 region has the DNA TGTGCCAGCAGTCCGCCATGGGGACAGGTCAATCAGCCCCAGCATTTT. Residues: CASSPPWGQVNQPQHF.

The gene calls are TRBV19 and TRBJ2-3; D tentatively fits TRBD1 or TRBD2 (6 bases each). Per germline, CDR1 LNHDA and CDR2 SQIVND (reference sequence). Deletions cut 1 base from V and 4 bases from J, with 18 bases between. The CDR3 loop spans 17 amino acids. The CDR3: CASSIVVAVGGPDTQYF. CDR3 DNA sequence: TGTGCCAGTAGTATAGTCGTAGCTGTGGGGGGCCCAGATACGCAGTATTTT. The whole variable domain, filled in from reference TRBV19 and TRBJ2-3, reads DGGITQSPKYLFRKEGQNVTLSCEQNLNHDAMYWYRQDPGQGLRLIYYSQIVNDFQKGDIAEGYSVSREKKESFPLTVTSAQKNPTAFYLCASSIVVAVGGPDTQYFGPGTRLTVL.

V is TRBV2 and J is TRBJ2-2; 10 bases are a match to TRBD2. The CDR3 covers 14 residues. V was pared by 2 bases and J by 6 bases, with 0 bases of the junction left unmatched. Germline V gives CDR1 SNHLY, CDR2 FYNNEI. This CDR3 reads CASSELAGAGELFF. The CDR3 DNA sequence: TGTGCCAGCAGTGAACTAGCGGGGGCCGGGGAGCTGTTTTTT.

This clonotype was counted between two and nine times. The chain links TRBV28 to TRBJ1-6; 7 positions agree with TRBD1. Germline values: CDR1 MDHEN, CDR2 SYDVKM. V lost 8 bases and J lost 14; bases outside the gene matches: 21. The CDR3 extends over 16 amino acids. CDR3 region: CASRLPAGGPRGSLHF. For the CDR3, the DNA is TGTGCCAGCCGATTACCTGCAGGGGGTCCCCGAGGGTCCCTCCACTTT.

The chain joins TRBV20-1 to TRBJ2-1, with TRBD2 identical over 7 bases. J lost 0 bases, V lost 3 bases, and 5 bases had no gene match. This CDR3 is built from 15 residues. Germline V gene sequence: CDR1 DFQATT, CDR2 SNEGSKA (reference sequence). Here the CDR3 reads CSASDGLVSYNEQFF. The CDR3 region has the DNA TGCAGTGCTAGTGACGGACTAGTCTCCTACAATGAGCAGTTCTTC.

In its sample, this clonotype was seen a few times. V and J are TRBV6-1 and TRBJ1-2, with a possible D match to TRBD1 (5 bases). This CDR3 spans 14 amino acids. Germline loops: CDR1 MNHNS, CDR2 SASEGT. Trimming took 5 bases from V and 4 from J, leaving 14 bases between them. The CDR3 DNA follows: TGTGCCAGCAGTACCGGGCAGGGAGGCTATGGCTACACCTTC. This codes for CASSTGQGGYGYTF.

The chain links TRBV7-9 to TRBJ1-3, with 9 bases lining up with TRBD1. The length of the CDR3 is 16 residues. The junction had 6 bases not matched to a gene; V was cut back by 4 bases and J by 2 bases. Per the germline V gene, CDR1 is SEHNR and CDR2 is FQNEAQ (reference sequence). The CDR3 spells CASSSGQGTPGNTIYF. The DNA for the CDR3 is TGTGCCAGCAGCTCGGGACAGGGAACGCCTGGAAACACCATATATTTT.

The genes are TRBV10-2 and TRBJ1-2; the D is unclear. This CDR3 has 11 residues. V lost 1 base, J lost 8 bases, and 5 bases lay in between. From germline, CDR1 is WSHSY and CDR2 SAAADI. CDR3 protein: CASSELMGYTF. The CDR3 region has the DNA TGCGCCAGCAGTGAGTTAATGGGCTACACCTTC.

The J gene is TRBJ1-2, the V gene TRBV7-9; TRBD1 matches 8 bases. The germline V gene encodes CDR1 SEHNR and CDR2 FQNEAQ (reference sequence). With V trimmed by 3 bases and J by 8 bases, 8 bases remained unmatched. CDR3 length: 14 amino acids. The CDR3: CASSFRSGDRGYTF. In DNA form, the CDR3 reads TGTGCCAGCAGCTTCCGGTCCGGGGACAGGGGCTACACCTTC.

The chain is built from TRBV25-1 and TRBJ1-6, with 8 bases matching TRBD1. V dropped 1 base and J dropped 7; count of bases not matched to a gene: 9. The CDR3 covers 17 residues. The germline V gene encodes CDR1 MGHDK and CDR2 SYGVNS. The CDR3 loop reads CASSESVTGVGNSPLHF. The CDR3 region has the DNA TGTGCCAGCAGTGAATCGGTGACAGGGGTCGGCAATTCACCCCTCCACTTT.

This chain uses TRBV6-2 or TRBV6-3 with TRBJ2-3; TRBD2 might be the D (6 bases). In germline, CDR1 is MNHEY, CDR2 SVGEGT. This CDR3 region has 15 residues. V was clipped by 3 bases and J by 2 bases, with 12 bases between them. The CDR3 DNA reads TGTGCCAGCAGTTATTCGGGGGAATACACAGATACGCAGTATTTT. Residues: CASSYSGEYTDTQYF.

The chain recombines TRBV7-9 with TRBJ1-1; TRBD1 aligns across 10 bases. Germline CDR1 reads SEHNR; CDR2 reads FQNEAQ (reference sequence). V was clipped by 4 bases and J by 11 bases; unmatched bases: 10. The CDR3 is 14 amino acids. The chain's CDR3 is CASSSTGGETGAFF. CDR3 DNA: TGTGCCAGCAGCTCGACAGGGGGCGAGACTGGGGCTTTCTTT. Supplemented by reference TRBV7-9 and TRBJ1-1, the full variable domain reads DTGVSQNPRHKITKRGQNVTFRCDPISEHNRLYWYRQTLGQGPEFLTYFQNEAQLEKSRLLSDRFSAERPKGSFSTLEIQRTEQGDSAMYLCASSSTGGETGAFFGQGTRLTVV.

The CDR3: CASSLGEYSYEQYF. For the CDR3, the DNA is TGTGCCAGCAGCTTAGGGGAATACTCCTACGAGCAGTACTTC. The chain joins TRBV7-9 to TRBJ2-7, with D unresolved. The V end was cut by 1 base, the J end by 0 bases, with 7 bases between. Germline-derived CDR1 and CDR2 are SEHNR and FQNEAQ (reference sequence). The CDR3 runs 14 residues.

This clonotype was seen more than once but under ten times. The gene calls are TRBV20-1 and TRBJ2-1, with 11 bases that match TRBD2. Germline-derived CDR1 and CDR2 are DFQATT and SNEGSKA (reference sequence). The CDR3 is 13 amino acids. In nucleotides, the CDR3 is TGCAGACCAACTAGCGGGAGTGTCAATGAGCAGTTCTTC. Translating it yields CRPTSGSVNEQFF.

The chain recombines TRBV7-2 with TRBJ2-5; D is undetermined. There are 16 residues in the CDR3. Per germline, CDR1 SGHTA and CDR2 FQGNSA. V shed 5 bases and J shed 1 base, with 17 bases lying between them. The CDR3 DNA sequence: TGTGCCAGCAGCCCCCGGCAGGCTTACCGCCAAGAGACCCAGTACTTC. It encodes CASSPRQAYRQETQYF.

V gene TRBV4-1 combines with J gene TRBJ1-1; D may be TRBD1 (5 bases). V dropped 4 bases and J dropped 1 base, with 10 bases sitting between them. Looked up from germline, CDR1 is MGHRA and CDR2 is YSYEKL. The CDR3 length is 14 residues. In nucleotides, the CDR3 is TGCGCCAGCAGCCGAGGGGAGACGAACACTGAAGCTTTCTTT. Translation gives CASSRGETNTEAFF.

The chain recombines TRBV6-2 or TRBV6-3 with TRBJ2-7, with TRBD1 identical over 7 bases. The CDR3 length is 17 residues. The V and J ends lost 5 bases and 0 bases, in that order; junction bases with no gene match: 13. Per germline, CDR1 MNHEY and CDR2 SVGEGT. CDR3 nucleotides: TGTGCCAGCAGTCCCTACACGGAGAACAGGGGCTCCTACGAGCAGTACTTC. This gives the protein CASSPYTENRGSYEQYF.

CDR3 sequence reads: CASSLGVGNQPQHF. CDR3 bases: TGTGCCAGCAGTTTGGGAGTGGGCAATCAGCCCCAGCATTTT. V usage is TRBV27 and J usage is TRBJ1-5; D is uncertain. The CDR3 extends over 14 amino acids. Germline V gives CDR1 MNHEY, CDR2 SMNVEV (reference sequence). Trimming left V 3 bases short and J 2 bases short, with 8 bases between.

This sequence joins TRBV24-1 and TRBJ2-3, with 7 bases that match TRBD2. V lost 4 bases and J lost 2; bases outside the gene matches: 2. There are 14 residues in the CDR3. CDR1 KGHDR and CDR2 SFDVKD come from the germline V gene. The CDR3 here is CATSEAGTTDTQYF. DNA for the CDR3: TGTGCCACCAGTGAAGCGGGGACCACAGATACGCAGTATTTT.